Following are 26 T cell receptor beta chains from one sample sequenced in a study of blood T cell repertoires in COVID-19. Only in-frame clones appear in the TCRdb table, and some are missing; sequencing was by immunoSEQ multiplex PCR. The sample contains some 150,000 clones, roughly 86% of which appear only once. The sequenced material came from peripheral blood. The receptor source for this set is a woman aged 60-75 years with acute or convalescent COVID-19.

V gene TRBV24-1 combines with J gene TRBJ1-5; no clear D. The germline CDR1 and CDR2 sequences are KGHDR and SFDVKD. Deletions cut 1 base from V and 7 bases from J, with 10 bases between. The CDR3 has 14 residues. The CDR3 nucleotides read TGTGCCACCAGTGATTTCGGAAACGGGCAGCCCCAGCATTTT. Protein product: CATSDFGNGQPQHF.

The genes are TRBV2 and TRBJ2-1; 11 nucleotides align to TRBD2. V was pared by 6 bases and J by 0 bases, with 7 bases of the junction left unmatched. The CDR3 consists of 17 residues. CDR1 SNHLY and CDR2 FYNNEI come from the germline V gene. This CDR3 is CASRVSGGADSYNEQFF. The CDR3 region has the DNA TGTGCCAGCAGGGTTAGCGGGGGGGCCGACTCCTACAATGAGCAGTTCTTC.

Worth noting for this clone: With a much larger clone just one base away, this may be a read error. V gene TRBV11-3 combines with J gene TRBJ2-2, with D uncertain. Looked up from germline, CDR1 is SGHNT and CDR2 is YENEEA. Trimming stripped 5 bases from V and 3 bases from J, with 4 bases between. This CDR3 has 12 residues. CDR3: CASSPDTGELFF. In DNA, the CDR3 is TGTGCCAGCAGCCCGGACACCGGGGAGCTGTTTTTT.

CDR3 protein: CASSRVIGSYEQYF. DNA for the CDR3: TGTGCCAGCAGCCGGGTTATCGGGAGCTACGAGCAGTACTTC. The genes are TRBV3-1 (or the pseudogene TRBV3-2) and TRBJ2-7; D possibly corresponds to TRBD2 (6 bases). The CDR3 loop spans 14 amino acids. Germline CDR1 LGHDT, CDR2 YNNKEL (reference sequence). Deletions cut 4 bases from V and 3 bases from J, with 13 bases between.

This chain links TRBV6-2 or TRBV6-3 with TRBJ1-6; perhaps TRBD1 as D (5 bases). The germline V and J ends were trimmed by 1 base and 10 bases, with 17 bases remaining between them. CDR1 is MNHEY, CDR2 SVGEGT, per germline. The CDR3 length is 16 residues. CDR3 in DNA: TGTGCCAGCAGTTACTTCTCCAGGGTGTTAGGGTCACCCCTCCACTTT. This sequence encodes CASSYFSRVLGSPLHF.

The chain joins TRBV5-1 to TRBJ2-1; a possible D gene is TRBD2 (6 bases). V was cut by 0 bases and J by 9 bases, with 16 bases left in between. There are 15 residues in the CDR3. The germline gives CDR1 SGHRS, CDR2 YFSETQ. The DNA of the CDR3 is TGCGCCAGCAGCTTGGTGGTGGGGGGTGTAGGTGAGCAGTTCTTC. Amino acid sequence: CASSLVVGGVGEQFF.

The genes are TRBV27 and TRBJ1-2; D uncertain. Between the trimmed V and J ends, which lost 3 bases and 0 bases, there was a span of 5 bases. From germline, CDR1 is MNHEY and CDR2 SMNVEV (reference sequence). The CDR3 has 13 residues. In DNA, the CDR3 is TGTGCCAGCAGTTTCAGGACTAACTATGGCTACACCTTC. Its protein is CASSFRTNYGYTF.

J is TRBJ2-2 and V is TRBV19, with 7 bases fitting TRBD1. V lost 5 bases and J lost 1; bases outside the gene matches: 7. The germline V gene encodes CDR1 LNHDA and CDR2 SQIVND (reference sequence). This CDR3 comprises 16 residues. Written as DNA, the CDR3 is TGTGCCAGTAGTCCCCGGACAGGAGTGAACACCGGGGAGCTGTTTTTT. Translating gives CASSPRTGVNTGELFF.

CDR3 sequence (DNA): TGTGCCATCAGACCGGGACAGGGGGTCAATCAGCCCCAGCATTTT. Translated, it gives CAIRPGQGVNQPQHF. This rearrangement joins TRBV10-3 to TRBJ1-5; 11 nucleotides match TRBD1. The ends lost 6 bases at V and 3 bases at J; junction bases unmatched: 4. CDR1 and CDR2 (germline): ENHRY, SYGVKD. The CDR3 runs 15 residues.

For this clone: The sample carries other DNA sequences with the same CDR3. The chain joins TRBV5-1 to TRBJ2-1, with D possibly matching TRBD1 (6 bases). CDR3 size: 14 residues. Germline V gene data show CDR1 as SGHRS and CDR2 as YFSETQ. Between the trimmed V and J ends, which lost 0 bases and 3 bases, there was a span of 7 bases. The CDR3 reads CASSLDRVYNEQFF. As DNA, the CDR3 is TGCGCCAGCAGCTTGGACAGGGTCTACAATGAGCAGTTCTTC.

The CDR3 is CASSPPSGVFSEQFF. In DNA, the CDR3 is TGTGCCAGCAGTCCCCCTAGCGGGGTGTTTAGTGAGCAGTTCTTC. This chain joins TRBV27 and TRBJ2-1; 9 nucleotides match TRBD2. This CDR3 is 15 amino acids long. The V and J ends lost 5 bases and 9 bases, in that order; junction bases with no gene match: 11. Germline V CDR1 and CDR2: MNHEY, SMNVEV (reference sequence).

The V call is TRBV24-1, the J call TRBJ2-2, with D perhaps matching TRBD1 (5 bases). This CDR3 contains 15 residues. Trimming took off 0 bases at V and 3 bases at J, with 7 bases between the two ends. Germline V gene data show CDR1 as KGHDR and CDR2 as SFDVKD. This chain's CDR3 is CATSDLQGYTGELFF. The DNA of the CDR3 is TGTGCCACCAGTGATTTGCAGGGTTACACCGGGGAGCTGTTTTTT.

This rearrangement joins TRBV28 to TRBJ2-7, with D possibly being TRBD2 (5 bases). The V gene's germline CDR1 is MDHEN and CDR2 SYDVKM. The V end lost 3 bases, the J end lost 11 bases, and 17 bases lay between the germline ends. The length of the CDR3 is 13 residues. CDR3 nucleotides: TGTGCCAGCAGTTTTAAGGCGCCTGGGCGGGAGTACTTC. It encodes CASSFKAPGREYF.

The chain links TRBV12-3 or TRBV12-4 to TRBJ2-3; D unresolved. This CDR3 is 13 amino acids long. The V end lost 3 bases, the J end lost 6 bases, and 10 bases lay between the germline ends. CDR3 sequence (DNA): TGTGCCAGCAGTTTGAGATTTTTGGATACGCAGTATTTT. Translated: CASSLRFLDTQYF.

This chain uses TRBV3-1 (or the pseudogene TRBV3-2) with TRBJ2-3, with 7 bases that match TRBD2. The CDR3 has 15 amino acids. V was pared by 6 bases and J by 7 bases, with 13 bases of the junction left unmatched. CDR1 LGHDT and CDR2 YNNKEL come from the germline V gene (reference sequence). CDR3 in DNA: TGTGCCAGCAGTCCGAGCGGGGCCTCCCCCCATACGCAGTATTTT. The encoded protein is CASSPSGASPHTQYF.

This sequence joins TRBV25-1 and TRBJ2-5; perhaps TRBD2 as D (6 bases). The V gene lost 1 base and the J gene lost 3 bases, with 6 bases spanning the gap. The CDR3 sequence is 13 residues long. CDR1 and CDR2 from the germline V gene are MGHDK and SYGVNS. The CDR3: CASSEWREETQYF. The CDR3 nucleotides are TGTGCCAGCAGTGAATGGAGGGAAGAGACCCAGTACTTC. Together with reference TRBV25-1 and TRBJ2-5, the CDR3 gives the full variable domain: EADIYQTPRYLVIGTGKKITLECSQTMGHDKMYWYQQDPGMELHLIHYSYGVNSTEKGDLSSESTVSRIRTEHFPLTLESARPSHTSQYLCASSEWREETQYFGPGTRLLVL.

The chain links TRBV6-5 to TRBJ1-5, with 8 positions matching TRBD1. Germline V gene sequence: CDR1 MNHEY, CDR2 SVGAGI. Trimming took 6 bases from V and 6 from J; bases not matched to a gene: 7. The CDR3 spans 14 residues. The DNA for the CDR3 is TGTGCCAGCAGCAATCCAGGGGGCGGTCAGCCCCAGCATTTT. As protein: CASSNPGGGQPQHF.

The genes are TRBV7-2 and TRBJ2-5; 7 nucleotides align to TRBD2. V shed 4 bases and J 5 bases; nucleotides not matched to a gene: 10. CDR1 and CDR2 (germline): SGHTA, FQGNSA. This CDR3 has 15 amino acids. CDR3 nucleotide sequence: TGTGCCAGCAGCTCACCCCGGGACTACGTGGAGACCCAGTACTTC. It specifies CASSSPRDYVETQYF.

This chain uses TRBV7-3 with TRBJ2-3; 9 bases match TRBD2. In germline, CDR1 is SGHTA, CDR2 FQGTGA. The CDR3 loop spans 16 amino acids. Trimming took 2 bases from V and 5 from J; bases not matched to a gene: 8. CDR3 protein: CASSLGSGGLGDTQYF. In nucleotides, the CDR3 is TGTGCCAGCAGCTTAGGGAGCGGGGGGCTGGGAGATACGCAGTATTTT. The variable domain in full, with the rest retrieved from reference TRBV7-3 and TRBJ2-3, is GAGVSQTPSNKVTEKGKYVELRCDPISGHTALYWYRQSLGQGPEFLIYFQGTGAADDSGLPNDRFFAVRPEGSVSTLKIQRTERGDSAVYLCASSLGSGGLGDTQYFGPGTRLTVL.

The CDR3 spells CASSKRRRDRETDTQYF. For the CDR3, the DNA is TGTGCCAGCAGCAAAAGAAGGCGGGACAGGGAAACAGATACGCAGTATTTT. The J gene is TRBJ2-3, the V gene TRBV5-6, with 9 bases aligning to TRBD1. Germline V gives CDR1 SGHDT, CDR2 YYEEEE. V trimming: 4 bases; J trimming: 3 bases; junction bases outside the gene matches: 12. The CDR3 has 17 residues.

This clone was found a few times. CDR3 sequence (DNA): TGTGCCAGCTCCCAGGACAGGGGCCATTACGAGCAGTACTTC. Translating it yields CASSQDRGHYEQYF. This chain links TRBV11-3 with TRBJ2-7, with 9 bases fitting TRBD1. V gave up 8 bases and J gave up 4 bases; unmatched junction bases: 9. CDR3 size: 14 residues. Per germline, CDR1 SGHNT and CDR2 YENEEA.

The chain links TRBV6-6 to TRBJ1-1; 8 positions agree with TRBD1. Germline CDR1 and CDR2: MNHNY and SVGAGI (reference sequence). The CDR3 has 15 residues. V shed 6 bases, J shed 0 bases, and the junction held 6 bases outside the gene matches. The CDR3 loop reads CASRLDRGMNTEAFF. CDR3 coding DNA: TGTGCCAGCAGACTAGACAGGGGAATGAACACTGAAGCTTTCTTT.

This rearrangement joins TRBV4-1 to TRBJ2-7; D might be TRBD1 (6 bases). CDR3 length equals 15 residues. Germline CDR1 is MGHRA and CDR2 is YSYEKL. Trimming removed 5 bases at V and 7 bases at J, with 21 bases between. The CDR3 region is CASSKSGPGVREQYF. The CDR3 nucleotides read TGCGCCAGCAGCAAATCAGGACCAGGGGTGAGGGAGCAGTACTTC.

The chain combines TRBV30 with TRBJ1-2, with TRBD1 as a possible D gene (6 bases). V was cut by 1 base and J by 5 bases, with 11 bases left in between. From germline, CDR1 is GTSNPN and CDR2 SVGIG (reference sequence). The CDR3 extends over 13 amino acids. The CDR3 DNA is TGTGCCTGGAGTGCAGGGGACGGTTATGGCTACACCTTC. It is translated as CAWSAGDGYGYTF. The whole variable domain, filled in from reference TRBV30 and TRBJ1-2, reads SQTIHQWPATLVQPVGSPLSLECTVEGTSNPNLYWYRQAAGRGLQLLFYSVGIGQISSEVPQNLSASRPQDRQFILSSKKLLLSDSGFYLCAWSAGDGYGYTFGSGTRLTVV.

V is TRBV5-6 and J is TRBJ1-1, with D possibly TRBD1 on 5 matching bases. Trimming pared 3 bases from V and 5 bases from J, leaving 17 bases between. This CDR3 is 15 amino acids long. Per the germline V gene, CDR1 is SGHDT and CDR2 is YYEEEE. CDR3 region: CASSWSGRSSTEAFF. CDR3 nucleotides: TGTGCCAGCAGCTGGTCAGGGAGGTCGTCGACTGAAGCTTTCTTT.

The chain links TRBV9 to TRBJ1-5; D call uncertain. This CDR3 has 15 amino acids. V gave up 0 bases and J gave up 1 base, with 8 bases separating them. Germline-derived CDR1 and CDR2 are SGDLS and YYNGEE. The CDR3 loop reads CASSVGWQSNQPQHF. CDR3 sequence (DNA): TGTGCCAGCAGCGTAGGGTGGCAAAGCAATCAGCCCCAGCATTTT.